This T cell receptor beta chain originates from a study of ipilimumab plus nivolumab after autologous stem cell transplantation. Study in general: Both relapsed and primary refractory DLBCL were included.

Repertoires were generated with immunoSEQ multiplex PCR, while TCRdb's copy carries only in-frame clones and drops some. The profile covers about 25,000 clones, with about 82% appearing a single time and around 5.2% taken by the ten largest. The CDR3 totals 12 residues. CDR1 MNHEY and CDR2 SVGAGI come from the germline V gene. The V end lost 10 bases, the J end lost 2 bases, and 11 bases lay between the germline ends. The source was PBMCs, collected in a trial of ipilimumab plus nivolumab as post-transplant consolidation. The chain carries TRBV6-5 and TRBJ1-2; a weak D match, TRBD1 (6 bases). The TCR originated in a male donor with diffuse large B-cell lymphoma. In nucleotides, the CDR3 is TGTGCCACTGGGGGGCGCAACTATGGCTACACCTTC. Translating it yields CATGGRNYGYTF.